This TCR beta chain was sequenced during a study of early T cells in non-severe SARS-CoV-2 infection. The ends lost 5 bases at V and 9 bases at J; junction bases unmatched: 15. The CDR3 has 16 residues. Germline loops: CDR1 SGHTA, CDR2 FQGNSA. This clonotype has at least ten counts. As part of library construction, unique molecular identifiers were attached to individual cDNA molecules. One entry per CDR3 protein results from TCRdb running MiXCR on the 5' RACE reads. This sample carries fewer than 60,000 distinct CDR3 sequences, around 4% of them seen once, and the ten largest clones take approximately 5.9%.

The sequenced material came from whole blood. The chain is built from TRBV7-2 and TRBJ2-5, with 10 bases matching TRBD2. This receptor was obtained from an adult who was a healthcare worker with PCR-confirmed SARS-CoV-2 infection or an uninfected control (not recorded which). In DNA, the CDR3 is TGTGCCAGCAGCCCGAGGACTAGCGGCTCGATGGGGGCCCAGTACTTC. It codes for CASSPRTSGSMGAQYF.